A selection of T cell receptor beta chains follows, all from one sample in a study of shared clonotypes between healthy human individuals. The data were produced by immunoSEQ multiplex PCR, yet TCRdb's version contains in-frame clones alone and is incomplete. The table has a few million clones, roughly 95% seen once. The sample comprised naive CD8+ T cells from PBMCs. These receptors all stem from a young man in good health. Some clones in this sample may be carry-over from other donors' samples. The CDR3 runs from the conserved cysteine through the conserved F or W. Fields, in order: D gene, V gene, CDR3 length, J gene, CDR3 DNA, CDR3 protein. D genes are given only for firm matches.

d_gene: TRBD2; v_gene: TRBV9; len: 19; j_gene: TRBJ2-3; CDR3nt: TGTGCCAGCAGCGTAGCGAGGGGCTCTAGCGGGCCTAGCACAGATACGCAGTATTTT; CDR3aa: CASSVARGSSGPSTDTQYF
d_gene: TRBD2; v_gene: TRBV7-9; len: 15; j_gene: TRBJ2-7; CDR3nt: TGTGCCAGCAGTTTAGTTCTAGCGGGAGGCACCGAGCAGTACTTC; CDR3aa: CASSLVLAGGTEQYF
d_gene: -; v_gene: TRBV7-9; len: 11; j_gene: TRBJ2-2; CDR3nt: TGTGCCAGCACTGGCACCGGGGAGCTGTTTTTT; CDR3aa: CASTGTGELFF
d_gene: -; v_gene: TRBV4-3; len: 14; j_gene: TRBJ2-7; CDR3nt: TGCGCCAGCAGCCAAGGGACAGTCTCCTACGAGCAGTACTTC; CDR3aa: CASSQGTVSYEQYF
d_gene: TRBD2; v_gene: TRBV27; len: 14; j_gene: TRBJ2-4; CDR3nt: TGTGCCAGCGGACTGACCGGGGGGGGCGGCATTCAGTACTTC; CDR3aa: CASGLTGGGGIQYF
d_gene: -; v_gene: TRBV13; len: 13; j_gene: TRBJ2-7; CDR3nt: TGTGCCAGCAGCTTCAGCGGAAACTACGAGCAGTACTTC; CDR3aa: CASSFSGNYEQYF
d_gene: TRBD2; v_gene: TRBV7-8; len: 15; j_gene: TRBJ2-7; CDR3nt: TGTGCCAGCACCACTGGGGCTAGCGGGGGGAAGGAGCAGTACTTC; CDR3aa: CASTTGASGGKEQYF
d_gene: TRBD2; v_gene: TRBV9; len: 15; j_gene: TRBJ2-7; CDR3nt: TGTGCCAGCAGCGTAGGGGGGACTAGCGTATACGAGCAGTACTTC; CDR3aa: CASSVGGTSVYEQYF
d_gene: -; v_gene: TRBV30; len: 13; j_gene: TRBJ2-7; CDR3nt: TGTGCCTGGAGTGTAGGGGGTATCTACGAGCAGTACTTC; CDR3aa: CAWSVGGIYEQYF
d_gene: -; v_gene: TRBV28; len: 14; j_gene: TRBJ2-2; CDR3nt: TGTGCCAGCGTGGGCTCGTCGAACACCGGGGAGCTGTTTTTT; CDR3aa: CASVGSSNTGELFF
d_gene: TRBD1; v_gene: TRBV2; len: 13; j_gene: TRBJ1-2; CDR3nt: TGTGCCAGCAGTTGGACAGGTCCGTCTGGCTACACCTTC; CDR3aa: CASSWTGPSGYTF
d_gene: TRBD2; v_gene: TRBV27; len: 17; j_gene: TRBJ2-1; CDR3nt: TGTGCCAGCAGTAGGAGTAAGCTGGGGGGAGGGTCTGATGAGCAGTTCTTC; CDR3aa: CASSRSKLGGGSDEQFF
d_gene: TRBD2; v_gene: TRBV7-9; len: 14; j_gene: TRBJ2-1; CDR3nt: TGTGCCAGCAAGGCGGGAGGATCCTACAATGAGCAGTTCTTC; CDR3aa: CASKAGGSYNEQFF